The clone carrying this T cell receptor beta chain was seen a few times. These data belong to a study of T-cell reconstitution after alpha-beta-depleted transplantation in children. With 0 bases removed from V and 4 bases from J, the gap between germline ends came to 9 bases. This CDR3 region has 13 residues. In germline, CDR1 is DFQATT, CDR2 SNEGSKA (reference sequence). Unique molecular identifiers were built into the TCRbeta library. In TCRdb, the PCR reads were re-called with MiXCR into one record per CDR3 protein. Among about half a million distinct CDR3 sequences, around 13% were seen once, and the ten largest hold 4.5% to 6%.

This clonotype was obtained from a human donor who donated a stem cell graft to a child with combined immunodeficiency. V is TRBV20-1 and J is TRBJ1-2; tentatively, D is TRBD1 (5 bases). The input for sequencing was PBMCs from the stem cell graft donor, taken from the stem cell graft. The CDR3 protein is CSARDNRIYGYTF. CDR3 coding DNA: TGCAGTGCTAGAGATAACAGGATCTATGGCTACACCTTC.